The clone carrying this TCR beta chain was seen ten or more times. Trimming took 1 base from V and 4 from J, leaving 13 bases between them. Germline V gene data show CDR1 as SGHAT and CDR2 as FQNNGV. This CDR3 has 15 amino acids. This sample was taken from a study of blood T cell repertoires in COVID-19. In the study overall: Acute-phase and convalescent COVID-19 samples originated in the United States, Italy and Spain.

Seattle's cohort entered during active infection and was followed longitudinally. In the study's own analysis: Cell counts per sample came from amplifying reference gene primers. Measured with immunoSEQ multiplex PCR; TCRdb has only the in-frame clones, and not every one. V, J and clone size reflect that table, while D and trimming were determined from the DNA. Among around 210,000 clones listed, more than 80% were seen once. This sequence originates from a woman aged 80 or older with COVID-19, enrolled during active disease. The gene calls are TRBV11-2 and TRBJ1-2, with D possibly being TRBD1 (5 bases). Sequenced: peripheral blood. The CDR3 is CASSLVGGWVYGYTF. CDR3 bases: TGTGCCAGCAGCTTAGTCGGGGGATGGGTCTATGGCTACACCTTC.